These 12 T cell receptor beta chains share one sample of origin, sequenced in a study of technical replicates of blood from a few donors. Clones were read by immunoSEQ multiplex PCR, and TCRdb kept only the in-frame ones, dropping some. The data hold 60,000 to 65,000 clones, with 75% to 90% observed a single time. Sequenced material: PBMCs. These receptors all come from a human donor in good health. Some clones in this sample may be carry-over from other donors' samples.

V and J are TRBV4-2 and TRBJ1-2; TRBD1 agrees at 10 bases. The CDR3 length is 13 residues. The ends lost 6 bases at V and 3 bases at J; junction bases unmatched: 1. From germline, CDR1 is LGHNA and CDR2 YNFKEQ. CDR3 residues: CASRTGGDYGYTF. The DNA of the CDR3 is TGTGCCAGCAGGACAGGGGGCGACTATGGCTACACCTTC.

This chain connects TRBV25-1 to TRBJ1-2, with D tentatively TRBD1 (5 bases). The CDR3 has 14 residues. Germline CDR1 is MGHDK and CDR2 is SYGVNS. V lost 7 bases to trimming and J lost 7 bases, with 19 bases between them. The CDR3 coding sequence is TGTGCCAGCAAATCCTCCGGGACTAGCCTTGGCTACACCTTC. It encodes CASKSSGTSLGYTF.

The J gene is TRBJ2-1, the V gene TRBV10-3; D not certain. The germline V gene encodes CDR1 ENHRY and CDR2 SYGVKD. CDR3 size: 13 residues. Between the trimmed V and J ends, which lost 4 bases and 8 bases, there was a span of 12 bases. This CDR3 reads CAISGLVADEQFF. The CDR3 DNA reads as TGTGCCATCAGTGGCCTAGTAGCCGATGAGCAGTTCTTC.

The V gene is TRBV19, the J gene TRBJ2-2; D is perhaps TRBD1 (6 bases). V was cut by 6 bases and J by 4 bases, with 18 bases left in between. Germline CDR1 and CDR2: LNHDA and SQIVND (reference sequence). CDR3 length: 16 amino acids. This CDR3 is CASRTGYATSTGELFF. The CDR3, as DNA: TGTGCCAGTAGAACAGGGTACGCCACTAGCACCGGGGAGCTGTTTTTT. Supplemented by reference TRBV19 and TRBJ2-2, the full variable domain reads DGGITQSPKYLFRKEGQNVTLSCEQNLNHDAMYWYRQDPGQGLRLIYYSQIVNDFQKGDIAEGYSVSREKKESFPLTVTSAQKNPTAFYLCASRTGYATSTGELFFGEGSRLTVL.

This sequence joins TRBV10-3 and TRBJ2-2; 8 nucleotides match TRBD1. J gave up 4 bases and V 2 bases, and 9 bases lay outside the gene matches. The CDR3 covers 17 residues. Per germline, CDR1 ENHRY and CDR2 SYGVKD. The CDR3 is CAISEVVGTGATGELFF. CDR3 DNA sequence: TGTGCCATCAGTGAGGTAGTTGGGACAGGAGCCACCGGGGAGCTGTTTTTT.

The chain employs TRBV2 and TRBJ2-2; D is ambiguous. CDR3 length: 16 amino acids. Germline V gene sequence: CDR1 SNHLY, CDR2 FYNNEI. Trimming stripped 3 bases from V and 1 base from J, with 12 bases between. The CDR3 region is CASSDGWAGNTGELFF. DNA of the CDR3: TGTGCCAGCAGTGATGGTTGGGCAGGGAACACCGGGGAGCTGTTTTTT. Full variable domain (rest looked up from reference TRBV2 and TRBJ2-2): EPEVTQTPSHQVTQMGQEVILRCVPISNHLYFYWYRQILGQKVEFLVSFYNNEISEKSEIFDDQFSVERPDGSNFTLKIRSTKLEDSAMYFCASSDGWAGNTGELFFGEGSRLTVL.

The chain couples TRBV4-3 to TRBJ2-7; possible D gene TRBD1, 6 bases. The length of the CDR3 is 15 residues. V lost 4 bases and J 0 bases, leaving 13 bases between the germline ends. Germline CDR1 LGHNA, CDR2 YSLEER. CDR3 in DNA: TGCGCCAGCAGCCGCCTTCTGGACAGCTCCTACGAGCAGTACTTC. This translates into CASSRLLDSSYEQYF.

The CDR3 nucleotides read TGTGCCAGCAGCATTACGGGGGATACGCAGTATTTT. As protein: CASSITGDTQYF. This chain uses TRBV13 with TRBJ2-3; maybe TRBD2 (5 bases). The germline V gene encodes CDR1 PRHDT and CDR2 FYEKMQ (reference sequence). Trimming removed 5 bases from V and 6 bases from J, with 9 bases in between. This CDR3 comprises 12 residues.

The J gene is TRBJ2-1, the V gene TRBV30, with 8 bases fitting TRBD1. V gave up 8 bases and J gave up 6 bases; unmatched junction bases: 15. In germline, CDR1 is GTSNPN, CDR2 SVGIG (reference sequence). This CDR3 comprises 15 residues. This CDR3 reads CAGGVTGALSNEQFF. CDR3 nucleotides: TGTGCCGGAGGGGTGACAGGGGCACTTTCCAATGAGCAGTTCTTC.

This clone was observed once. CDR3 sequence (DNA): TGTGCCAGCAGCTCACAGGGGGCCCTCTCCTACGAGCAGTACTTC. This translates into CASSSQGALSYEQYF. The gene calls are TRBV11-2 and TRBJ2-7; 9 nucleotides line up with TRBD1. Trimming removed 4 bases from V and 0 bases from J; junction bases left unmatched: 4. This CDR3 is 15 amino acids long. Germline assignment: CDR1 SGHAT and CDR2 FQNNGV.

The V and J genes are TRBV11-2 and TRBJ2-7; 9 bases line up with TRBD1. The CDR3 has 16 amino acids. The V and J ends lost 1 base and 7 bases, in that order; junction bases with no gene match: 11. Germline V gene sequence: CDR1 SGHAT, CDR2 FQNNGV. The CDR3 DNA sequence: TGTGCCAGCAGCTTAGGAAGGGGGACAGGGCAGAGGGAGCAGTACTTC. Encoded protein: CASSLGRGTGQREQYF.

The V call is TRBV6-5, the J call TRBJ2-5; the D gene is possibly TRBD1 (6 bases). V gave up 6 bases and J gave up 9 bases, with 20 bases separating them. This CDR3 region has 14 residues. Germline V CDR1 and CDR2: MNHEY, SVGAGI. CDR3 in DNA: TGTGCCAGCAGGCCTCCGACAGGATCAACGGCCCAGTACTTC. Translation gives CASRPPTGSTAQYF.